A single sample gave rise to the 14 T cell receptor beta chains below, sequenced in a study of blood T cell repertoires in COVID-19. The assay was immunoSEQ multiplex PCR, and TCRdb's table has in-frame clones only and misses some. The repertoire has under 200,000 clones, approximately 84% of them found once; the top ten carry about 14%. The sequenced material came from peripheral blood. All receptors come from a man younger than 35 with active or convalescent COVID-19.

This clone was seen repeatedly, ten times or more. Other nucleotide sequences from this sample produce the same CDR3. V is TRBV5-1 and J is TRBJ2-5; D not certain. The CDR3 spans 14 residues. V was pared by 4 bases and J by 3 bases, with 13 bases between. Germline loops: CDR1 SGHRS, CDR2 YFSETQ. The CDR3 protein is CASSSTPVEETQYF. The CDR3 region has the DNA TGCGCCAGCAGCAGCACCCCCGTAGAAGAGACCCAGTACTTC.

The chain combines TRBV4-1 with TRBJ2-1; TRBD1 aligns across 11 bases. The CDR3 extends over 16 amino acids. Germline V gives CDR1 MGHRA, CDR2 YSYEKL. V lost 1 base to trimming and J lost 2 bases; unmatched junction nucleotides: 1. The CDR3 bases are TGCGCCAGCAGCCAAGTGGGACAGGGGGCCTACAATGAGCAGTTCTTC. Its translation is CASSQVGQGAYNEQFF.

The chain carries TRBV7-6 and TRBJ1-1, with D unresolved. CDR1 and CDR2 (germline): SGHVS, FNYEAQ. The CDR3 length is 17 residues. The V end was cut by 5 bases, the J end by 1 base, with 20 bases between. The CDR3 bases are TGTGCCAGCAGCGCCAGCCGCTACGGAGATAAGAACACTGAAGCTTTCTTT. Translating gives CASSASRYGDKNTEAFF.

The J gene is TRBJ2-7, the V gene TRBV5-1, with TRBD1 identical over 11 bases. Trimming removed 4 bases from V and 4 bases from J; junction bases left unmatched: 7. Germline lookup yields CDR1 SGHRS and CDR2 YFSETQ. This CDR3 region has 15 residues. CDR3 protein: CASSPGQGAFYEQYF. Written as DNA, the CDR3 is TGCGCCAGCAGCCCCGGACAGGGGGCTTTTTACGAGCAGTACTTC.

In its sample, this clone was seen a few times. This rearrangement joins TRBV5-5 to TRBJ2-1; the D gene is possibly TRBD2 (6 bases). The V end lost 3 bases, the J end lost 4 bases, and 20 bases lay between the germline ends. This CDR3 spans 17 amino acids. Germline lookup yields CDR1 SGHKS and CDR2 YYEKEE (reference sequence). The CDR3 sequence: CASSYLSGTPRYNEQFF. In nucleotides, the CDR3 is TGTGCCAGCAGCTATTTATCCGGGACTCCAAGGTACAATGAGCAGTTCTTC.

The J gene is TRBJ2-7, the V gene TRBV9; 7 bases fit TRBD2. The CDR3 has 14 amino acids. Germline V gives CDR1 SGDLS, CDR2 YYNGEE. V shed 0 bases, J shed 2 bases, and the junction held 2 bases outside the gene matches. This chain's CDR3 is CASSVAAGAYEQYF. CDR3 coding DNA: TGTGCCAGCAGCGTAGCTGCGGGAGCCTACGAGCAGTACTTC.

The chain couples TRBV6-2 or TRBV6-3 to TRBJ2-1, with 9 bases lining up with TRBD2. V trimming: 5 bases; J trimming: 6 bases; junction bases outside the gene matches: 8. The germline gives CDR1 MNHEY, CDR2 SVGEGT. This CDR3 has 15 residues. CDR3 DNA: TGTGCCAGCAGTGACCCTAGCGGGAAGGGCAATGAGCAGTTCTTC. Amino acid sequence: CASSDPSGKGNEQFF.

This clone came up once. The chain employs TRBV28 and TRBJ2-7, with TRBD2 matching over 7 bases. V shed 8 bases and J 4 bases; nucleotides not matched to a gene: 14. The CDR3 covers 15 residues. The germline CDR1 and CDR2 sequences are MDHEN and SYDVKM. The CDR3 is CASVPTGTTHYEQYF. The CDR3, as DNA: TGTGCCAGCGTCCCGACCGGGACTACCCATTACGAGCAGTACTTC. The whole variable domain, filled in from reference TRBV28 and TRBJ2-7, reads DVKVTQSSRYLVKRTGEKVFLECVQDMDHENMFWYRQDPGLGLRLIYFSYDVKMKEKGDIPEGYSVSREKKERFSLILESASTNQTSMYLCASVPTGTTHYEQYFGPGTRLTVT.

The genes are TRBV6-5 and TRBJ1-1; 7 positions agree with TRBD1. CDR1 is MNHEY, CDR2 SVGAGI, per germline. This CDR3 contains 13 residues. The ends lost 6 bases at V and 1 base at J; junction bases unmatched: 2. The CDR3 DNA sequence: TGTGCCAGCAGGACAGGGTCGAACACTGAAGCTTTCTTT. Amino acids: CASRTGSNTEAFF.

V and J are TRBV19 and TRBJ2-3, with 14 nucleotides matching TRBD2. The CDR3 length is 17 residues. The germline V gene encodes CDR1 LNHDA and CDR2 SQIVND (reference sequence). V lost 5 bases to trimming and J lost 3 bases; unmatched junction nucleotides: 7. The CDR3 DNA reads as TGTGCCAGTAGTCTCGGGACTAGCGGGAGTGGGACAGATACGCAGTATTTT. Its protein product is CASSLGTSGSGTDTQYF. The variable domain in full, completed from reference TRBV19 and TRBJ2-3, reads DGGITQSPKYLFRKEGQNVTLSCEQNLNHDAMYWYRQDPGQGLRLIYYSQIVNDFQKGDIAEGYSVSREKKESFPLTVTSAQKNPTAFYLCASSLGTSGSGTDTQYFGPGTRLTVL.

This clone was observed a handful of times. The chain uses TRBV6-4 and TRBJ2-2; the D is unclear. Germline V gene lookup returns CDR1 MRHNA and CDR2 SNTAGT. The CDR3 extends over 14 amino acids. V was pared by 0 bases and J by 4 bases, with 6 bases between. DNA of the CDR3: TGTGCCAGCAGTGACTCAACCAGCACCGGGGAGCTGTTTTTT. Amino acids: CASSDSTSTGELFF.

V gene TRBV28 combines with J gene TRBJ2-3; 7 positions match TRBD1. Germline V gene data show CDR1 as MDHEN and CDR2 as SYDVKM. V was clipped by 6 bases and J by 2 bases; unmatched bases: 11. The CDR3 consists of 16 residues. DNA of the CDR3: TGTGCCAGCAGACTAGGACCGGGACAGAACACAGATACGCAGTATTTT. Its protein is CASRLGPGQNTDTQYF.

V usage is TRBV28 and J usage is TRBJ1-6; TRBD1 matches 9 bases. This CDR3 has 15 amino acids. Germline CDR1 and CDR2: MDHEN and SYDVKM. With V trimmed by 5 bases and J by 8 bases, 7 bases remained unmatched. The DNA for the CDR3 is TGTGCCAGCAGTAACCGGGACAGGGACCATTCACCCCTCCACTTT. It yields the protein CASSNRDRDHSPLHF.

Only a few counts were recorded for this clone. The chain is built from TRBV7-2 and TRBJ2-5; no clear D. Trimming removed 1 base at V and 1 base at J, with 4 bases between. The CDR3 has 13 residues. Germline CDR1 and CDR2: SGHTA and FQGNSA. The CDR3 sequence is CASSLVAQETQYF. The CDR3 DNA follows: TGTGCCAGCAGCTTAGTAGCCCAAGAGACCCAGTACTTC.